This TCR beta chain was identified in a study of T-cell reconstitution after alpha-beta-depleted transplantation in children (TCRdb year 2016). As for the study more broadly: T-cell immune reconstitution after TCRalphabeta/CD19-depleted allogeneic hematopoietic cell transplantation in children was quantitatively tracked in the study by means of TCR repertoire profiling.

As concerns this clonotype: The clone's antigen remains unknown. Per-base quality was not reported, and no clone a single base away is much larger than it.

CDR1 and CDR2, per the germline V gene, are SGHVS and FNYEAQ. Counted from cysteine to phenylalanine, this CDR3 has 15 amino acids. Of all the DNA, just the CDR3 is kept, 45 bases in frame from base 1. At the junction V is shortened by 5 bases and J by 10 bases; bases outside the gene matches: 15. The protocol used for the library was PCR. The reads were generated on an Illumina HiSeq 2500. Molecular barcoding was employed in the preparation of TCR libraries, with unique molecular identifiers being used to normalize TCRbeta repertoire quantification. TCRdb itself trimmed the public reads at Q25 with fastp, ran MiXCR and retained productive beta chains. Every distinct CDR3 protein forms one entry, paired with its most common genes and DNA. The sample table shows 600,000 to 700,000 distinct CDR3 sequences, and 16% are seen once. Approximately 1% of the sample is in the top ten clones.

Sequences were derived from PBMCs from the stem cell graft donor, sampled from the stem cell graft. The clonotype was recovered from a human donor who donated a stem cell graft to a child with acute myeloid leukemia. The chain joins TRBV7-6 to TRBJ1-1; TRBD1 lines up with 8 middle nucleotides. CDR3 loop: CASSLGQGAVERAFF. The DNA is TGTGCCAGCAGCCTAGGGCAGGGGGCGGTTGAAAGAGCTTTCTTT.